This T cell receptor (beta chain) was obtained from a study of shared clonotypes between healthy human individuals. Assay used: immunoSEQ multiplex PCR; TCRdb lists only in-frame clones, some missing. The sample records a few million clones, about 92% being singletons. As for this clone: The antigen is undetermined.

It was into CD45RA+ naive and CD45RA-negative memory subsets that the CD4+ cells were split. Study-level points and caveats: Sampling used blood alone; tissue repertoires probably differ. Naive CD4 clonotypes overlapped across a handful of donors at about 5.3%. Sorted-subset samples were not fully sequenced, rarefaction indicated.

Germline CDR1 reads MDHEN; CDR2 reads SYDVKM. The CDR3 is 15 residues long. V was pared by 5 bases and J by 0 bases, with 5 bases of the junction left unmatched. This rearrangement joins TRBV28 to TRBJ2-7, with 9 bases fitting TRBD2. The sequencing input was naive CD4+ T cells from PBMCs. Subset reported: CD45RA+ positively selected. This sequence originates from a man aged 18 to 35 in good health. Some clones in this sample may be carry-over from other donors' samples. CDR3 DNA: TGTGCCAGCAGTAAGACTAGCGGAAGCTCCTACGAGCAGTACTTC. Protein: CASSKTSGSSYEQYF.